This T cell receptor beta chain was identified in a study of blood T cell repertoires in COVID-19. Study at large: Sample material is recorded as cDNA or gDNA derived from T cells, B-cell-depleted T cells, or PBMCs.

This table comes from immunoSEQ multiplex PCR, and its TCRdb copy is limited to in-frame clones, with some not included. The sample holds 150,000 to 250,000 clones, roughly 82% seen once. V shed 2 bases and J shed 2 bases, with 7 bases lying between them. CDR3 length: 14 residues. Germline V lookup: CDR1 SGHTA, CDR2 FQGNSA. Cohort assignment relied on participant-reported clinical history. For recovered donors of Cohort 3, there were two negative PCRs, clearance, or symptom resolution. This chain joins TRBV7-2 and TRBJ1-3; no firm D call. The source is a middle-aged man who had recovered from COVID-19. Sequenced: PBMCs or T cells enriched from blood (not recorded which). CDR3 residues: CASSLTGTGNTIYF. CDR3 bases: TGTGCCAGCAGCTTAACCGGGACTGGAAACACCATATATTTT.